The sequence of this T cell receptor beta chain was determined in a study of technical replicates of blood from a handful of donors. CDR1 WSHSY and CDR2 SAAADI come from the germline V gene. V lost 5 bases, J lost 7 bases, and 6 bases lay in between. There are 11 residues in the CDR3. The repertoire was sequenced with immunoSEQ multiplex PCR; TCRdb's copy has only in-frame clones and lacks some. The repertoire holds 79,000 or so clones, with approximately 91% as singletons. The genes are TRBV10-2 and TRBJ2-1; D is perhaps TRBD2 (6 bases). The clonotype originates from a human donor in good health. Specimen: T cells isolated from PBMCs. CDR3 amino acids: CASSSGNEQFF. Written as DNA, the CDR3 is TGCGCCAGCAGTAGCGGGAATGAGCAGTTCTTC.